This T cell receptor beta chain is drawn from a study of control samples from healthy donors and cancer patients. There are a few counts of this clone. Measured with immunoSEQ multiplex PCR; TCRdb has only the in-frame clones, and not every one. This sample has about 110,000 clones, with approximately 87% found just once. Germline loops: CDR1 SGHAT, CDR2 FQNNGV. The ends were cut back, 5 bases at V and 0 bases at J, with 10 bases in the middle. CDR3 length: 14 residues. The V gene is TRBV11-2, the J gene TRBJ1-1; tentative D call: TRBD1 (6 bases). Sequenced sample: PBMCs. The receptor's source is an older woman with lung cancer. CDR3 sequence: CASSQQGVNTEAFF. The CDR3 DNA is TGTGCCAGCAGCCAACAGGGCGTGAACACTGAAGCTTTCTTT.